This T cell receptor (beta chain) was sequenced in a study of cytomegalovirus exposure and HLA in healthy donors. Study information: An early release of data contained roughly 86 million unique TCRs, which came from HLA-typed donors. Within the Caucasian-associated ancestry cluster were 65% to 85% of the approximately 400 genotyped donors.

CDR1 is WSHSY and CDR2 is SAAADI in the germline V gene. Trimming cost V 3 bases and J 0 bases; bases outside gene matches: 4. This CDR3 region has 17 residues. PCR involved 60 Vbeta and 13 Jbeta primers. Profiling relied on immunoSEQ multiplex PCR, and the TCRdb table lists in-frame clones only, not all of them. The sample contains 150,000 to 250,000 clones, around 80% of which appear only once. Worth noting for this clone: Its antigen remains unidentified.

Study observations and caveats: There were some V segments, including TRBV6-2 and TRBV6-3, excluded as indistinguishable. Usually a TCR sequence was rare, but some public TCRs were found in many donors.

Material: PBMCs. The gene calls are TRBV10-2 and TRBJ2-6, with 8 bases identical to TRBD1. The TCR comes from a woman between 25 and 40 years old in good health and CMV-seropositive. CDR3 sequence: CASSDGTGISGANVLTF. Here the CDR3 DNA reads TGCGCCAGCAGTGATGGGACAGGCATCTCTGGGGCCAACGTCCTGACTTTC.